This T cell receptor beta chain was captured by sequencing in a study of blood T cell repertoires in COVID-19. Turning to the study itself: The cDNA or gDNA used as material had been derived from T cells, B-cell-depleted T cells, or PBMCs.

In the original analysis: The authors estimated nucleated cell counts from reference gene primer amplification. Sequencing used immunoSEQ multiplex PCR; TCRdb keeps in-frame clones, though not all of them. The DNA gave D and trimming, while V, J and clone size come from that table. The sample includes roughly 250,000 clones, 70% to 85% of them seen just once. The CDR3 length is 15 residues. Trimming took 5 bases from V and 3 from J; bases not matched to a gene: 6. Looked up from germline, CDR1 is LNHDA and CDR2 is SQIVND (reference sequence). Sequences were obtained from peripheral blood. This sequence was found in a woman aged 80 or older with acute or convalescent COVID-19. The chain links TRBV19 to TRBJ1-2; 10 nucleotides line up with TRBD1. The CDR3 sequence: CASSPGQGGYYGYTF. The DNA for the CDR3 is TGTGCCAGTAGTCCCGGACAGGGGGGGTACTATGGCTACACCTTC.